What follows is one T cell receptor beta chain and its context. CDR1 is SEHNR, CDR2 FQNEAQ, per germline (reference sequence). CDR3 length: 13 amino acids. Trimming stripped 1 base from V and 6 bases from J, with 7 bases between. The sample originates from a study of blood T cell repertoires in COVID-19. Clones were read by immunoSEQ multiplex PCR, and TCRdb kept only the in-frame ones, dropping some. Counted here are a few hundred thousand clones, 90% occurring once; the ten biggest clones make up about 1.7%. The material sequenced was PBMCs or T cells enriched from blood (not recorded which). This receptor was obtained from a woman aged 18 to 35 with acute COVID-19. The V call is TRBV7-9, the J call TRBJ1-5; possible D gene TRBD1, 6 bases. The CDR3 sequence: CASSLGQAQPQHF. CDR3 coding DNA: TGTGCCAGCAGCTTAGGACAGGCTCAGCCCCAGCATTTT.